A single sample is the source of the 8 T cell receptor beta chains below, sequenced in a study of blood T cells in healthy people across ages. A second about 6 to 11 cycle PCR used barcoded and J-beta primers. MiXCR was run by TCRdb on the 5' RACE reads, yielding one entry per CDR3 protein. The sample consists of around 710,000 distinct CDR3 sequences, about 40% of them appearing once. Sequencing input: blood. Source of these receptors: a woman aged 55-70 years in good health.

This clonotype appeared a few times. The chain carries TRBV7-2 and TRBJ2-5; 11 nucleotides match TRBD2. The V segment lost 7 bases and the J segment 11 bases; nucleotides outside the gene matches: 15. The CDR3 contains 15 residues. CDR1 and CDR2 (germline): SGHTA, FQGNSA. CDR3 amino acids: CASIAPSGRSGEQYF. The CDR3 DNA follows: TGTGCCAGCATAGCCCCTAGCGGGAGGTCGGGGGAGCAGTACTTC. Full variable domain (remainder filled in from reference TRBV7-2 and TRBJ2-5): GAGVSQSPSNKVTEKGKDVELRCDPISGHTALYWYRQSLGQGLEFLIYFQGNSAPDKSGLPSDRFSAERTGGSVSTLTIQRTQQEDSAVYLCASIAPSGRSGEQYFGPGTRLLVL.

The CDR3 here is CSARDGSRGDYGYTF. CDR3 DNA: TGCAGTGCTAGAGATGGGTCGAGGGGGGACTATGGCTACACCTTC. This chain uses TRBV20-1 with TRBJ1-2; D perhaps matches TRBD1 (6 bases). Germline V gives CDR1 DFQATT, CDR2 SNEGSKA (reference sequence). V was pared by 0 bases and J by 3 bases, with 14 bases between. The CDR3 spans 15 residues.

This clonotype turned up a few times. The chain uses TRBV9 and TRBJ2-5, with 7 bases identical to TRBD2. With V trimmed by 4 bases and J by 11 bases, 17 bases remained unmatched. CDR1 and CDR2 (germline): SGDLS, YYNGEE. CDR3 length equals 15 residues. The CDR3 DNA reads as TGTGCCAGCAGCCCCGGGACTACCACACCTAGAGAGCAGTACTTC. It translates to CASSPGTTTPREQYF.

Concerning this clonotype: Possible read error: a much larger clone is one base away. This sequence joins TRBV5-1 and TRBJ2-7, with D perhaps TRBD1 or TRBD2 (5 bases each). Germline-derived CDR1 and CDR2 are SGHRS and YFSETQ. V lost 3 bases to trimming and J lost 6 bases, with 13 bases between them. The CDR3 has 13 residues. The CDR3 sequence is CASSWASGPEQYF. CDR3 DNA sequence: TGCGCCAGCAGCTGGGCGTCGGGACCCGAGCAGTACTTC.

The rearrangement uses TRBV10-3 and TRBJ1-5; D is undetermined. Germline V gene sequence: CDR1 ENHRY, CDR2 SYGVKD. Trimming pared 9 bases from V and 0 bases from J, leaving 9 bases between. This CDR3 has 13 amino acids. The CDR3 loop is CAMAGDSNQPQHF. The CDR3 coding sequence is TGTGCCATGGCTGGGGATAGCAATCAGCCCCAGCATTTT.

The rearrangement links TRBV7-6 to TRBJ2-1; 7 positions match TRBD1. Germline lookup yields CDR1 SGHVS and CDR2 FNYEAQ. J lost 9 bases, V lost 5 bases, and 7 bases had no gene match. This CDR3 is 13 amino acids long. As DNA, the CDR3 is TGTGCCAGCAGCCCAGGGTCAGGGGGTGAGCAGTTCTTC. Translated, it gives CASSPGSGGEQFF. The full variable domain, rest sourced from reference TRBV7-6 and TRBJ2-1, is GAGVSQSPRYKVTKRGQDVALRCDPISGHVSLYWYRQALGQGPEFLTYFNYEAQQDKSGLPNDRFSAERPEGSISTLTIQRTEQRDSAMYRCASSPGSGGEQFFGPGTRLTVL.

The V call is TRBV27, the J call TRBJ1-4, with TRBD1 as a possible D gene (5 bases). The CDR3 extends over 15 amino acids. Trimming took 5 bases from V and 8 from J, leaving 18 bases between them. Per germline, CDR1 MNHEY and CDR2 SMNVEV (reference sequence). CDR3 loop: CASSPLGGMQEKLFF. The CDR3, as DNA: TGTGCCAGCAGTCCTCTCGGGGGGATGCAGGAAAAACTGTTTTTT. Together with reference TRBV27 and TRBJ1-4, the CDR3 gives the full variable domain: EAQVTQNPRYLITVTGKKLTVTCSQNMNHEYMSWYRQDPGLGLRQIYYSMNVEVTDKGDVPEGYKVSRKEKRNFPLILESPSPNQTSLYFCASSPLGGMQEKLFFGSGTQLSVL.

For this clonotype: Mismatch with germline at one junction end may stem from a read error. The gene calls are TRBV5-5 and TRBJ2-5, with D perhaps TRBD2 (6 bases). The CDR3 sequence is 14 residues long. Germline V gene lookup returns CDR1 SGHKS and CDR2 YYEKEE (reference sequence). The CDR3 DNA follows: TGTGCCCGCAGCTTGGGCCCAGCGGGTGAGACCCAGTACTTC. Translation: CARSLGPAGETQYF.